These 14 T cell receptor beta chains were all obtained from the same sample, sequenced in a study of blood T cell repertoires in COVID-19. Repertoires were generated with immunoSEQ multiplex PCR, while TCRdb's copy carries only in-frame clones and drops some. The sample comprises 85,000 to 100,000 clones, about 86% of which are singletons, and approximately 2% rests with the top ten. What was sequenced was peripheral blood. These receptor sequences come from a middle-aged man with COVID-19, enrolled during active disease.

This chain joins TRBV29-1 and TRBJ1-1; the D is unclear. Germline V lookup: CDR1 SQVTM, CDR2 ANQGSEA. V was shortened by 4 bases and J by 1 base, with 19 bases between the two germline ends. The CDR3 loop spans 16 amino acids. CDR3 sequence (DNA): TGCAGCGTTGTATATGAGGCAGCCTTTCGGAACACTGAAGCTTTCTTT. Translating gives CSVVYEAAFRNTEAFF.

The chain has TRBV19 and TRBJ2-1, with D possibly TRBD2 on 7 matching bases. CDR3 size: 16 residues. The V gene's germline CDR1 is LNHDA and CDR2 SQIVND (reference sequence). V dropped 0 bases and J dropped 10 bases, with 19 bases sitting between them. The DNA for the CDR3 is TGTGCCAGTAGTATAGAGTTGCGGGGGCCGTCGAAGGAGCAGTTCTTC. Translating it yields CASSIELRGPSKEQFF.

The chain joins TRBV5-1 to TRBJ2-1; no reliable D call. Germline values: CDR1 SGHRS, CDR2 YFSETQ. Trimming took off 5 bases at V and 0 bases at J, with 9 bases between the two ends. The CDR3 contains 14 residues. In DNA form, the CDR3 reads TGCGCCAGCAGTGCAAGGAGCTCCTACAATGAGCAGTTCTTC. Amino acid sequence: CASSARSSYNEQFF.

J is TRBJ1-2 and V is TRBV29-1; the match to TRBD1 covers 8 bases. There are 11 residues in the CDR3. J lost 8 bases, V lost 3 bases, and 2 bases had no gene match. CDR1 and CDR2 from the germline V gene are SQVTM and ANQGSEA. The CDR3 protein is CSVDRGLGYTF. CDR3 DNA: TGCAGCGTTGACAGGGGGCTCGGCTACACCTTC.

V gene TRBV30 combines with J gene TRBJ2-3, with 7 bases fitting TRBD2. The germline gives CDR1 GTSNPN, CDR2 SVGIG (reference sequence). The CDR3 totals 13 residues. V lost 2 bases, J lost 8 bases, and 7 bases stayed unmatched. In DNA, the CDR3 is TGTGCCTGGAGTCCAAGGACTAGTGCTACGCAGTATTTT. As protein: CAWSPRTSATQYF. The full variable domain, rest sourced from reference TRBV30 and TRBJ2-3, is SQTIHQWPATLVQPVGSPLSLECTVEGTSNPNLYWYRQAAGRGLQLLFYSVGIGQISSEVPQNLSASRPQDRQFILSSKKLLLSDSGFYLCAWSPRTSATQYFGPGTRLTVL.

V is TRBV21-1 and J is TRBJ1-4; the DNA was not compared with TRBD1, the D call given in the table. TRBV21-1 is described as a pseudogene. The CDR3 covers 18 residues. The DNA for the CDR3 is TGTGCCAGCAGCAAAGGGCAGGGATCTCGGGTCCCTAATGAAAAACTGTTTTTT. Its protein is CASSKGQGSRVPNEKLFF.

V usage is TRBV10-3 and J usage is TRBJ1-5, with a possible D match to TRBD1 (5 bases). This CDR3 is 14 amino acids long. Trimming pared 2 bases from V and 7 bases from J, leaving 12 bases between. CDR1 is ENHRY and CDR2 is SYGVKD in the germline V gene. The CDR3 bases are TGTGCCATCAGTGAGAGGCCAGGGTTACAGCCCCAGCATTTT. Protein sequence: CAISERPGLQPQHF.

V usage is TRBV6-1 and J usage is TRBJ1-6; 8 bases map to TRBD1. Germline V CDR1 and CDR2: MNHNS, SASEGT. The CDR3 totals 16 residues. V was clipped by 4 bases and J by 7 bases; unmatched bases: 9. CDR3: CASSGIRDRRNSPLHF. The CDR3 nucleotides are TGTGCCAGCAGTGGGATCCGGGACAGGAGAAATTCACCCCTCCACTTT.

The J gene is TRBJ1-5, the V gene TRBV19, with 7 bases fitting TRBD1. CDR1 LNHDA and CDR2 SQIVND come from the germline V gene (reference sequence). The V and J ends lost 5 bases and 0 bases, in that order; junction bases with no gene match: 10. CDR3 length: 17 amino acids. DNA of the CDR3: TGTGCCAGTAGTTTTTGGACAGGAACCTTTAGCAATCAGCCCCAGCATTTT. Its translation: CASSFWTGTFSNQPQHF.

The J gene is TRBJ1-5, the V gene TRBV7-9; D gene unclear. The CDR3 spans 13 residues. The germline gives CDR1 SEHNR, CDR2 FQNEAQ (reference sequence). V lost 5 bases and J 1 base, leaving 6 bases between the germline ends. CDR3 region: CASSPQSNQPQHF. CDR3 nucleotide sequence: TGTGCCAGCAGCCCGCAGAGCAATCAGCCCCAGCATTTT.

This rearrangement joins TRBV5-5 to TRBJ1-3; TRBD1 aligns across 7 bases. Trimming removed 0 bases from V and 0 bases from J; junction bases left unmatched: 3. The CDR3 extends over 16 amino acids. Germline loops: CDR1 SGHKS, CDR2 YYEKEE (reference sequence). CDR3 bases: TGTGCCAGCAGCTTGGCGACAGGGCGCTCTGGAAACACCATATATTTT. Its protein is CASSLATGRSGNTIYF.

CDR3 bases: TGTGCCAGTAGTATAGGTCGGAGCGGGGACTACAATGAGCAGTTCTTC. Its protein product is CASSIGRSGDYNEQFF. The V call is TRBV19, the J call TRBJ2-1; 7 bases map to TRBD2. The CDR3 sequence is 16 residues long. Germline V gene sequence: CDR1 LNHDA, CDR2 SQIVND (reference sequence). Unmatched junction bases numbered 6, after V lost 1 base and J lost 3 bases.

The V gene is TRBV6-5, the J gene TRBJ1-1, with D possibly TRBD1 on 6 matching bases. This CDR3 has 13 residues. Trimming left V 7 bases short and J 2 bases short, with 11 bases between. Germline loops: CDR1 MNHEY, CDR2 SVGAGI. CDR3 amino acids: CASITGTNTEAFF. In DNA, the CDR3 is TGTGCCAGCATAACTGGGACAAACACTGAAGCTTTCTTT.

The chain employs TRBV4-1 and TRBJ1-2, with D perhaps matching TRBD1 (6 bases). Germline values: CDR1 MGHRA, CDR2 YSYEKL. With 3 bases removed from V and 5 bases from J, the gap between germline ends came to 16 bases. The CDR3 spans 15 residues. The CDR3: CASSHPGQLPYGYTF. DNA of the CDR3: TGCGCCAGCAGCCACCCCGGACAGCTTCCTTATGGCTACACCTTC.